This TCR beta chain comes out of a study of monozygotic twins with inflammatory bowel disease (dated by TCRdb to the late 2010s). Background for the entire study: In total, around 28 monozygotic twin pairs made up the full study: 19 Danish pairs, all IBD-discordant, plus nine German pairs, of which four were IBD-concordant and five were IBD-discordant. The search for disease-associated traits relied mainly on comparing, within discordant pairs, IBD patients with their genetically identical healthy co-twins. Each individual had, on average, about 151 000 unique TCRalpha sequences and 181 000 unique TCRbeta sequences available for analysis. General study outcomes and caveats: Differing immunosuppressive treatments among patients may have added background noise and inter-individual variability to the repertoires. The analysis was unable to tell different T cell subtypes apart. Compared with healthy twins, IBD patients shared fewer clonotypes with other individuals, and the difference was most pronounced in patients with signs of disease activity. No single strong signal or clonotype linked to IBD turned up in the results, so the idea that one exists was not supported. Repertoire similarity did not differ between concordant and discordant twins, possibly due to limited statistical power. A decrease in TCRbeta repertoire diversity, as measured by inverse Simpson index, was observed in IBD patients compared with their healthy co-twins.

An approximately 2.5 ml peripheral blood sample was drawn into PAXgene tubes per donor and stored at -80°C. Total RNA was isolated from whole blood with the PAXgene blood miRNA kit on an automated QIAcube, without T cell sorting. Peripheral blood from monozygotic twin pairs who were concordant or discordant for inflammatory bowel disease underwent deep TCRalpha and TCRbeta repertoire profiling using unique molecular barcoding. Smoking habits were recorded for all twin pairs, with individuals classified as current, former or never smokers. Notes on this clonotype: The antigen it binds to is not known.

Library construction relied on 5' RACE. Each TCR library was prepared from about 3,300 ng of total RNA. For each sample, cDNA was synthesized in eight separate reactions using SMARTScribe reverse transcriptase. During cDNA synthesis, template switching was used to introduce unique molecular identifiers that contained a 6-nucleotide sample barcode. Amplification of TCRalpha and TCRbeta cDNA involved two nested PCRs of about 15 and 9 cycles, and each PCR was followed by bead purification. Before amplification, the cDNA was treated with uracil DNA-glycosylase and purified using the QIAquick PCR purification kit. The second PCR added Illumina TruSeq-compatible adapters along with sample-specific barcodes. Library quality and concentration were checked on TapeStation and Qubit, and libraries were pooled at roughly 5 ng each. Sequencing of pooled libraries was carried out on an Illumina HiSeq2500 single-index Rapid Run using 2 x 100 bp reads and custom sequencing primers. The source study handled its data this way. UMI-based consensus assembly with MiGEC version 1.2.6 was used to correct PCR and sequencing errors. MiXCR version 2.1.1 was used to carry out V(D)J alignment, clonotype assembly and CDR3 extraction. To normalise gene usage, clonotype sharing and MAIT/NKT TCR abundance, the top 1000, 10 000 and 20 000 clonotypes in each sample were analysed. Diversity was computed as the inverse Simpson index with the vegan R package after downsampling to 27 000 UMIs. Paired Mann-Whitney U tests were applied to discordant twin pairs, and Benjamini-Hochberg correction was used for multiple testing. The reads went through TCRdb reprocessing, and each CDR3 protein sequence gets one entry with no DNA. In this record, the V and J calls reflect TCRdb's handling and not the investigators' own analysis. The sample table gives approximately 330,000 distinct CDR3 sequences. The ten most abundant clones make up around 2% of the sample.

The germline V gene (reference sequence) gives CDR1 as MNHNY and CDR2 as SVGAGI. Spanning cysteine to phenylalanine, the CDR3 consists of 12 amino acids. DNA for this receptor is not on file. Sequences were obtained from blood. The TCR sequence derives from a human donor with ulcerative colitis or Crohn's disease, or a healthy co-twin of an affected twin (not recorded which). The chain was built from TRBV6-6 and TRBJ2-1. CDR3 loop: CASSYSNNEQFF.